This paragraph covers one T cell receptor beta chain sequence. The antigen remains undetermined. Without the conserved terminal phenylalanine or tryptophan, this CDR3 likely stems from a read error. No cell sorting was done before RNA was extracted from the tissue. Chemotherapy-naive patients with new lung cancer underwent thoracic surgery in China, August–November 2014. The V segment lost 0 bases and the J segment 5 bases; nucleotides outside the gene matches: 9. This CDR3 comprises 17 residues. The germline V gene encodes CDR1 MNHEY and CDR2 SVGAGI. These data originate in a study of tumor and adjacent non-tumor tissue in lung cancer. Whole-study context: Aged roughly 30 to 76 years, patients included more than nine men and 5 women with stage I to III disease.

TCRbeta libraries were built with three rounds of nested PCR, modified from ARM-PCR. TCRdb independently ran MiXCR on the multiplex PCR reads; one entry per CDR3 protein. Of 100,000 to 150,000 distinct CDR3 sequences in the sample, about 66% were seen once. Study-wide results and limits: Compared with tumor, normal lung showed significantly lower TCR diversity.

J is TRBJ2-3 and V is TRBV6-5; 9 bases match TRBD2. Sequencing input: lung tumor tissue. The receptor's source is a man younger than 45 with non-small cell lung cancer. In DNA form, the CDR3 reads TGTGCCAGCAGTTACTCAGGGGCTAGCGGGGTTGGAGATACGCAGTATTCT. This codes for CASSYSGASGVGDTQYS.